This paragraph reports one T cell receptor beta chain. No antigen is known for it. V shed 8 bases and J shed 7 bases, with 12 bases lying between them. CDR1 is MNHNS and CDR2 is SASEGT in the germline V gene. This CDR3 has 12 amino acids. These data come from a study of shared clonotypes between healthy human individuals. Study-level points and caveats: Shared clonotypes across all four donors exceeded non-shared ones in generation probability.

The table came from immunoSEQ multiplex PCR; TCRdb's copy has only in-frame clones and leaves some out. The sample has hundreds of thousands of clones; less than 85% are singletons. Material: memory CD4+ T cells sorted from blood. Subset of the sample: CD45RA-negative fraction. This TCR was recovered from a woman in her thirties in good health. The V call is TRBV6-1, the J call TRBJ2-1; D gene ambiguous. CDR3 amino acids: CASAHALNEQFF. The CDR3, as DNA: TGTGCCAGCGCGCACGCTCTTAATGAGCAGTTCTTC.